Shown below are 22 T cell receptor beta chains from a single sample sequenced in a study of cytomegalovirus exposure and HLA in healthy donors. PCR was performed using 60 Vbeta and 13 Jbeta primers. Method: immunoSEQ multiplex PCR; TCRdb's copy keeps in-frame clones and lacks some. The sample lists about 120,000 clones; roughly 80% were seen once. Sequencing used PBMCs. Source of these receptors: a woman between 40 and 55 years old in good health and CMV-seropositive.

CDR3 residues: CSVAVVSAAGYTF. The CDR3 DNA is TGCAGCGTTGCGGTCGTCTCCGCTGCAGGCTACACCTTC. J is TRBJ1-2 and V is TRBV29-1; D call uncertain. CDR1 and CDR2 (germline): SQVTM, ANQGSEA. The V and J ends lost 4 bases and 8 bases respectively, with 17 bases between them. The CDR3 totals 13 residues.

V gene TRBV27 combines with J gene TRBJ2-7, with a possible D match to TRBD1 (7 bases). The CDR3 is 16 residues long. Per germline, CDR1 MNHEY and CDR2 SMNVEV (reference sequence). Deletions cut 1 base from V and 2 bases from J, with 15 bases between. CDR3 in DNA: TGTGCCAGCAGTTTATGGGGGGACAGAACCCCCTACGAGCAGTACTTC. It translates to CASSLWGDRTPYEQYF.

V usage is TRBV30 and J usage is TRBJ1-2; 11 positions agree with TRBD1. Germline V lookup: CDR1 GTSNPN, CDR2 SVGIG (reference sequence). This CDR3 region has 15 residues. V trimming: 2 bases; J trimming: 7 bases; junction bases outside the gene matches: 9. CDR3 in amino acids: CAWSTSDRGQVGYTF. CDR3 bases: TGTGCCTGGAGTACTTCGGACAGGGGGCAGGTTGGCTACACCTTC.

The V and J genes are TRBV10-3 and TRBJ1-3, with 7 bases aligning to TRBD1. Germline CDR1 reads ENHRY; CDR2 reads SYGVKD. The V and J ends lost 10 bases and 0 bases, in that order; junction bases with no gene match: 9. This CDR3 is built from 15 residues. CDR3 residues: CATRDSTSSGNTIYF. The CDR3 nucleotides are TGTGCCACCCGGGACAGTACAAGCTCTGGAAACACCATATATTTT.

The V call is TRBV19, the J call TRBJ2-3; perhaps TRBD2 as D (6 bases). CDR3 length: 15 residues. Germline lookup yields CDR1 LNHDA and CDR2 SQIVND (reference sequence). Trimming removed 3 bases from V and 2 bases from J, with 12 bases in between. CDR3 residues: CASSMGGGTTDTQYF. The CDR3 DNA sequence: TGTGCCAGTAGTATGGGAGGAGGGACCACAGATACGCAGTATTTT. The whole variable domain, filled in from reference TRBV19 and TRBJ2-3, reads DGGITQSPKYLFRKEGQNVTLSCEQNLNHDAMYWYRQDPGQGLRLIYYSQIVNDFQKGDIAEGYSVSREKKESFPLTVTSAQKNPTAFYLCASSMGGGTTDTQYFGPGTRLTVL.

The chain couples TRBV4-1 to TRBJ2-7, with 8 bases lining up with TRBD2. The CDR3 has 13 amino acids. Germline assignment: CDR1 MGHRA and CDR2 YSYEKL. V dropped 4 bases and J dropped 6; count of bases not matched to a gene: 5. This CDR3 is CASSPGLASEQYF. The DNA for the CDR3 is TGCGCCAGCAGCCCAGGACTAGCCAGCGAGCAGTACTTC.

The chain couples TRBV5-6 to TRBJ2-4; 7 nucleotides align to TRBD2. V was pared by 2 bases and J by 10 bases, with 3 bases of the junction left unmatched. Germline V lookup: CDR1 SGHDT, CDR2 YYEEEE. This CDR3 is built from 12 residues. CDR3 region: CASSFGREIQYF. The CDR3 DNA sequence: TGTGCCAGCAGCTTTGGGAGGGAGATTCAGTACTTC.

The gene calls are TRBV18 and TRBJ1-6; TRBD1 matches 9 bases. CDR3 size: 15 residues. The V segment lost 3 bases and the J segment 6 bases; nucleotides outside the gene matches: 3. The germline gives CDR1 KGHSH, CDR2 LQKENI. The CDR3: CASSPPGQGNSPLHF. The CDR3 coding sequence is TGTGCCAGCTCACCCCCGGGACAGGGTAATTCACCCCTCCACTTT.

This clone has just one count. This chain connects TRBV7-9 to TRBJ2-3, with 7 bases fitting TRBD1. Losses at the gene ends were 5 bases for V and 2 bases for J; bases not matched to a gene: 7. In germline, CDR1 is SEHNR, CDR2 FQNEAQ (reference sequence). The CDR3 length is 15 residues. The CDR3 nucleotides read TGTGCCAGCAGCATCGGACAGGCTTCCACAGATACGCAGTATTTT. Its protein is CASSIGQASTDTQYF.

The CDR3, as DNA: TGCGCCAGCAGCTCGAAAGCGAACACCGGGACAGGGAAGGGGACTGAAGCTTTCTTT. Amino acid sequence: CASSSKANTGTGKGTEAFF. The chain recombines TRBV5-1 with TRBJ1-1; 9 nucleotides agree with TRBD1. This CDR3 is built from 19 residues. V lost 3 bases, J lost 5 bases, and 20 bases stayed unmatched. Germline lookup yields CDR1 SGHRS and CDR2 YFSETQ.

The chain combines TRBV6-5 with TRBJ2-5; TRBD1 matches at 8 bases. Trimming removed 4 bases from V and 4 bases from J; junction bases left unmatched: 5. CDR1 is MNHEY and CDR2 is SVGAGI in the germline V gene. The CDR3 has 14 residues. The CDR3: CASSSAGGGETQYF. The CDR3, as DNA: TGTGCCAGCAGTTCCGCAGGGGGCGGAGAGACCCAGTACTTC.

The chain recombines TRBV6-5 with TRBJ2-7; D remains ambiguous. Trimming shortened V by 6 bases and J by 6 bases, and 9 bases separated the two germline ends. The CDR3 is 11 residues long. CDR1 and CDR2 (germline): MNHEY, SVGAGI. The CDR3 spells CASSDTFEQYF. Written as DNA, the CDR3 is TGTGCCAGCAGCGACACTTTCGAGCAGTACTTC.

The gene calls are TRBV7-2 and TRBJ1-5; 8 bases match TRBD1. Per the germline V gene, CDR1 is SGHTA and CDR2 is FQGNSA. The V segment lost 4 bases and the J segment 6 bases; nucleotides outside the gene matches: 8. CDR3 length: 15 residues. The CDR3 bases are TGTGCCAGCAGCTGGGGGGACAGGCGCGGTCAGCCCCAGCATTTT. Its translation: CASSWGDRRGQPQHF.

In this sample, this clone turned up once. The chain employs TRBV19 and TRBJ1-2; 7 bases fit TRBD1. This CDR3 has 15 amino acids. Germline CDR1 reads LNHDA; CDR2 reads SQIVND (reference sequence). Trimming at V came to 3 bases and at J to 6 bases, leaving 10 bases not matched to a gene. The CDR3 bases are TGTGCCAGTAGTATTGGGACAGCGAGTGGTGATGGCTACACCTTC. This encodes CASSIGTASGDGYTF.

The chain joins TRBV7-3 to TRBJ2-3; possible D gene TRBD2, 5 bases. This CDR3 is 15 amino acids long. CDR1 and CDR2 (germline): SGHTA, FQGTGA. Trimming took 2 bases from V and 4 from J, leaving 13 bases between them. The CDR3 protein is CASSLGQPGADTQYF. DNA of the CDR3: TGTGCCAGCAGCTTAGGGCAGCCCGGGGCAGATACGCAGTATTTT.

CDR3 nucleotide sequence: TGTGCCAGCAGCTTAGCGTTAGGGACTAGTCACCACGAGCAGTACTTC. This gives the protein CASSLALGTSHHEQYF. The chain joins TRBV7-2 to TRBJ2-7, with TRBD2 matching over 8 bases. CDR1 and CDR2 from the germline V gene are SGHTA and FQGNSA. This CDR3 contains 16 residues. V lost 0 bases and J lost 5; bases outside the gene matches: 9.

The CDR3 spells CASSPGQFNQPQHF. The CDR3 region has the DNA TGTGCCAGCAGTCCCGGACAGTTCAATCAGCCCCAGCATTTT. J is TRBJ1-5 and V is TRBV25-1; D is possibly TRBD1 (6 bases). There are 14 residues in the CDR3. The V gene lost 5 bases and the J gene lost 3 bases, with 11 bases spanning the gap. The germline CDR1 and CDR2 sequences are MGHDK and SYGVNS.

CDR3 loop: CSVEDLRLEGYTF. Here the CDR3 DNA reads TGCAGCGTTGAAGATCTCCGACTAGAGGGCTACACCTTC. This chain links TRBV29-1 with TRBJ1-2; D remains ambiguous. CDR1 and CDR2 from the germline V gene are SQVTM and ANQGSEA. The V end lost 0 bases, the J end lost 8 bases, and 13 bases lay between the germline ends. The CDR3 length is 13 residues.

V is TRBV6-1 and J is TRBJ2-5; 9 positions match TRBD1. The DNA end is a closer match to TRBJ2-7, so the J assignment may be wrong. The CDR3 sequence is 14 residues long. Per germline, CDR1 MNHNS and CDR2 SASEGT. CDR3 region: CASRTGTGTYEQYF. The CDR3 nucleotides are TGTGCCAGCAGAACCGGGACAGGGACTTACGAGCAGTACTTC.

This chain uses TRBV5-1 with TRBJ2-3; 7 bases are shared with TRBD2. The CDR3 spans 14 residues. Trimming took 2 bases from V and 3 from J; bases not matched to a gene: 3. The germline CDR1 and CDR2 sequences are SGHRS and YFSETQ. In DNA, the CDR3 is TGCGCCAGCAGCTTCACTAGCGCAACAGATACGCAGTATTTT. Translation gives CASSFTSATDTQYF. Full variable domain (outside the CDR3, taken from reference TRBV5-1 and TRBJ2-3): KAGVTQTPRYLIKTRGQQVTLSCSPISGHRSVSWYQQTPGQGLQFLFEYFSETQRNKGNFPGRFSGRQFSNSRSEMNVSTLELGDSALYLCASSFTSATDTQYFGPGTRLTVL.

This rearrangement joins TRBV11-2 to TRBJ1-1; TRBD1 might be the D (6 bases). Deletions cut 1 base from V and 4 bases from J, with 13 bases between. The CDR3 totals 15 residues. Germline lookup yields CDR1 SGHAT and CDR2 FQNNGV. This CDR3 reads CASSLGGGEATEAFF. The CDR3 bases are TGTGCCAGCAGCTTAGGAGGGGGGGAGGCCACTGAAGCTTTCTTT. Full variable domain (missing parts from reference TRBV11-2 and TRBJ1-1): EAGVAQSPRYKIIEKRQSVAFWCNPISGHATLYWYQQILGQGPKLLIQFQNNGVVDDSQLPKDRFSAERLKGVDSTLKIQPAKLEDSAVYLCASSLGGGEATEAFFGQGTRLTVV.

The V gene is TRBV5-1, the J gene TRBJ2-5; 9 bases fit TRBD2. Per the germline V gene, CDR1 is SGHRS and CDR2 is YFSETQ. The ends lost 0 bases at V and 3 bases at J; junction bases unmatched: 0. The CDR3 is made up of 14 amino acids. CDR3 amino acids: CASSLGGGEETQYF. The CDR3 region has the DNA TGCGCCAGCAGCTTGGGCGGGGGGGAAGAGACCCAGTACTTC.